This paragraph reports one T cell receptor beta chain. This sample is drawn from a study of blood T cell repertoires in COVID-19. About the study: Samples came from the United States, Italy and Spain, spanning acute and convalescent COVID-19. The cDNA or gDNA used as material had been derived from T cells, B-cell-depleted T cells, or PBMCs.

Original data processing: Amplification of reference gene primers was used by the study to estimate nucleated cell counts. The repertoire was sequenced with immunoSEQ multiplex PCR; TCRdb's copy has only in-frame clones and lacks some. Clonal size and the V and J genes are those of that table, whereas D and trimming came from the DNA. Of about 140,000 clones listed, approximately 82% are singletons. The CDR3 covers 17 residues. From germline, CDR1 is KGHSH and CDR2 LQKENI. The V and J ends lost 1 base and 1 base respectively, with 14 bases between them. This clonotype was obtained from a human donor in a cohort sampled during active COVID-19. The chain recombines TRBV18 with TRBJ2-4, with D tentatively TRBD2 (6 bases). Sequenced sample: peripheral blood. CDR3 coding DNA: TGTGCCAGCTCACCACTCCCAGGGACTTCGGCCAAAAACATTCAGTACTTC. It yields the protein CASSPLPGTSAKNIQYF.